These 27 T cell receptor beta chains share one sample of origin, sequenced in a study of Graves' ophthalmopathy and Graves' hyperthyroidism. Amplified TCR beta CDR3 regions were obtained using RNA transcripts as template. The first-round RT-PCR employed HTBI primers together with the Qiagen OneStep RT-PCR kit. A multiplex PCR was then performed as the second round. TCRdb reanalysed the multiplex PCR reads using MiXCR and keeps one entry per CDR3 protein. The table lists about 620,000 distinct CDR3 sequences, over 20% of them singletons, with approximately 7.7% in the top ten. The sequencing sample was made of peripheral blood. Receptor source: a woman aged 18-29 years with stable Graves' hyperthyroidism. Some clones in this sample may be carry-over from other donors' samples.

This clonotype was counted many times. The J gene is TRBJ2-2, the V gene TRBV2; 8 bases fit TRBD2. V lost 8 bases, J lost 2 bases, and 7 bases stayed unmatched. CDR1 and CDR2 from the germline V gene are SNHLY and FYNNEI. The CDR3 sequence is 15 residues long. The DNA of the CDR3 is TGTGCCAGCGTTCCGGGACTAGGAAACACCGGGGAGCTGTTTTTT. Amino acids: CASVPGLGNTGELFF.

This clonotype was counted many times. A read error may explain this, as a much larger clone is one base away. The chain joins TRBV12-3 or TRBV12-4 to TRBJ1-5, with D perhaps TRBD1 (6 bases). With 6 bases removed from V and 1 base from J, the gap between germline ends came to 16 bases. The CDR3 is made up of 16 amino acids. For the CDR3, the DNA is TGTGCCAGCAGCCTCCGCCGTGGACAGAGCAATCAGCCCCAGCATTTT. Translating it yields CASSLRRGQSNQPQHF.

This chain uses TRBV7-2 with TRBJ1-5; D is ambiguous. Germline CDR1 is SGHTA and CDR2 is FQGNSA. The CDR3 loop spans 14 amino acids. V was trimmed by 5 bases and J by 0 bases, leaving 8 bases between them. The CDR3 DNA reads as TGTGCCAGCAGCAGGGCGAATAGCAATCAGCCCCAGCATTTT. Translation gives CASSRANSNQPQHF.

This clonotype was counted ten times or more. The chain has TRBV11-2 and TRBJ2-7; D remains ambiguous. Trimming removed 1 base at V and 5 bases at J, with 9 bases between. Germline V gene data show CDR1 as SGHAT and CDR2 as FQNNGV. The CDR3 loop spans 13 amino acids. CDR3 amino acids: CASSLGGRNEQYF. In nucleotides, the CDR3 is TGTGCCAGCAGCTTAGGAGGTAGGAACGAGCAGTACTTC.

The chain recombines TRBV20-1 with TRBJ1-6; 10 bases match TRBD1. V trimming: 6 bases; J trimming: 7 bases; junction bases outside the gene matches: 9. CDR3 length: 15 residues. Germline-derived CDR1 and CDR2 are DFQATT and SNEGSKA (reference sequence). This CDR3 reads CSARMTGGLNSPLHF. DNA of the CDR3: TGCAGTGCAAGGATGACAGGGGGCTTGAATTCACCCCTCCACTTT.

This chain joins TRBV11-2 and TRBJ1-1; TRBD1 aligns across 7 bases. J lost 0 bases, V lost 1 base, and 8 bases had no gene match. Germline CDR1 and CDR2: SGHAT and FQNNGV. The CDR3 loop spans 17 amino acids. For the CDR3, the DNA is TGTGCCAGCAGCTTAGGGGCAGGGGGGGGGATGAACACTGAAGCTTTCTTT. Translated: CASSLGAGGGMNTEAFF. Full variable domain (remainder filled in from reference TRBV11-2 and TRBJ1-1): EAGVAQSPRYKIIEKRQSVAFWCNPISGHATLYWYQQILGQGPKLLIQFQNNGVVDDSQLPKDRFSAERLKGVDSTLKIQPAKLEDSAVYLCASSLGAGGGMNTEAFFGQGTRLTVV.

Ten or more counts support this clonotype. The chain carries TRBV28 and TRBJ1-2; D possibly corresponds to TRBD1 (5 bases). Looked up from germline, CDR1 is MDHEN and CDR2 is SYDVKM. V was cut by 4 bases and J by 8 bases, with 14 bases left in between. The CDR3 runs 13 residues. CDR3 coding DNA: TGTGCCAGCAGTTCGGGGGTAGGGCGGGGCTACACCTTC. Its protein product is CASSSGVGRGYTF.

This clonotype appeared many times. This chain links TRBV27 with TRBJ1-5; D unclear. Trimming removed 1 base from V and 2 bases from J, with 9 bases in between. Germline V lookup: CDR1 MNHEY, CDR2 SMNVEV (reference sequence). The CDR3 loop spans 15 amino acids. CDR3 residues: CASSLYWAGNQPQHF. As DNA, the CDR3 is TGTGCCAGCAGTTTATACTGGGCGGGCAATCAGCCCCAGCATTTT.

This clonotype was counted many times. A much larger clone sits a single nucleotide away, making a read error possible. In nucleotides, the CDR3 is TGTGCCGGCAGTTTCTGGACAGAGAATTCACCCCTCCACTTT. Protein: CAGSFWTENSPLHF. This chain uses TRBV28 with TRBJ1-6; TRBD1 is a possible D gene (6 bases). Germline CDR1 MDHEN, CDR2 SYDVKM. This CDR3 region has 14 residues.

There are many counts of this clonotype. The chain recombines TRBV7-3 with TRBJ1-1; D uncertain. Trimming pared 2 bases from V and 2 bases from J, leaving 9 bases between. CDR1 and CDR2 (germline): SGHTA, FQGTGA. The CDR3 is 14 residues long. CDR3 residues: CASSLDAANTEAFF. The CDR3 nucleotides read TGTGCCAGCAGCTTAGATGCCGCAAACACTGAAGCTTTCTTT.

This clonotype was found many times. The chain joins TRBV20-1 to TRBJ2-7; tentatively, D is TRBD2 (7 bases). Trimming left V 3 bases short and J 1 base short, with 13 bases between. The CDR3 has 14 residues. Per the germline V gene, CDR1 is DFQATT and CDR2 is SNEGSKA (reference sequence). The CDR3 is CSASLRGASYEQYF. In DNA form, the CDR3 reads TGCAGTGCTAGTCTACGGGGGGCTTCCTACGAGCAGTACTTC.

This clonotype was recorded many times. The CDR3 DNA reads TGTGCCAGCAGCTTAGAGCTTAGCGGGATGCCCTACGAGCAGTACTTC. This encodes CASSLELSGMPYEQYF. The genes are TRBV7-2 and TRBJ2-7; 8 bases agree with TRBD2. V trimming: 1 base; J trimming: 2 bases; junction bases outside the gene matches: 7. CDR1 and CDR2 from the germline V gene are SGHTA and FQGNSA. This CDR3 is 16 amino acids long.

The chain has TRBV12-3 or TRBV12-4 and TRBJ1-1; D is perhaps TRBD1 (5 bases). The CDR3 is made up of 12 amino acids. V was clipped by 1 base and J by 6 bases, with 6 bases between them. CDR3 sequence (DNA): TGTGCCAGCAGTTTAGGGACACCTGAAGCTTTCTTT. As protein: CASSLGTPEAFF.

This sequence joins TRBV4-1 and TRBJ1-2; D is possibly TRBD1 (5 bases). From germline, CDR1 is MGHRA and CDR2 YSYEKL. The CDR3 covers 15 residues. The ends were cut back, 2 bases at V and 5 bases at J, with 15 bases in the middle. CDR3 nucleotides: TGCGCCAGCAGCCAACTACGGGACGTCTCATATGGCTACACCTTC. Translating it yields CASSQLRDVSYGYTF.

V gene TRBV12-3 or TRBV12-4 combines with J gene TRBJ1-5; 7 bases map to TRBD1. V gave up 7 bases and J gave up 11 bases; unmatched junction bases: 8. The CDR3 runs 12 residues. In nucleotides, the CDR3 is TGTGCCAGCACCACGACAGGGATGTCCCAGCATTTT. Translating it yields CASTTTGMSQHF.

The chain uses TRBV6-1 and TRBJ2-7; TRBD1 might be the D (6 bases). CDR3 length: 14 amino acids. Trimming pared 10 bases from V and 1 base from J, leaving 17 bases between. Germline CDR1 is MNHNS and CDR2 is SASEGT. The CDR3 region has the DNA TGTGCCACCAACTCCTTACAGGGTTCCTACGAGCAGTACTTC. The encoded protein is CATNSLQGSYEQYF.

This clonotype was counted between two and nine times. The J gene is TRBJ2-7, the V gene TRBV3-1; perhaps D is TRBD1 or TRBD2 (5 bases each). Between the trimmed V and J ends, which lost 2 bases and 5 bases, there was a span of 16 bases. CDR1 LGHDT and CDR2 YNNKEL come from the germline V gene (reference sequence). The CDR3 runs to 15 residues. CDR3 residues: CASSQLGIRGHEQYF. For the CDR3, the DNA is TGTGCCAGCAGCCAACTCGGGATCCGGGGCCACGAGCAGTACTTC.

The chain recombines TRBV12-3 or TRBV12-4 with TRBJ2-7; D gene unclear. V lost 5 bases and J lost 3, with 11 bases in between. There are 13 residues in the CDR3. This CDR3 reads CASSMTTSYEQYF. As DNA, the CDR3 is TGTGCCAGCAGTATGACGACAAGCTACGAGCAGTACTTC.

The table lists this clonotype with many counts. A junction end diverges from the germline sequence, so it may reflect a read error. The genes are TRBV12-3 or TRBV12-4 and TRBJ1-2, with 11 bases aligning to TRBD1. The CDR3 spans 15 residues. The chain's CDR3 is CASSPGTGGVYGYTF. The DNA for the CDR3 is TGTGCCAGCAGCCCAGGGACAGGGGGTGTATATGGCTACACTTTC.

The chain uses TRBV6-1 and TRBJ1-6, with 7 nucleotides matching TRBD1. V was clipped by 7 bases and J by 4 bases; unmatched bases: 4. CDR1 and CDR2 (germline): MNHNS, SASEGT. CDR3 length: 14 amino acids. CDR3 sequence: CASTRQGYNSPLHF. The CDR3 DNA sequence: TGTGCCAGCACCCGACAGGGTTATAATTCACCCCTCCACTTT.

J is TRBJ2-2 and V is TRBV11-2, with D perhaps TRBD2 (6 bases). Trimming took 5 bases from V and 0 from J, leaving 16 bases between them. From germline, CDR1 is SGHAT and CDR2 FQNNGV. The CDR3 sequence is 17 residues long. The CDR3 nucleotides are TGTGCCAGCAGCGCCCCTGGGAGGAGTGCGAACACCGGGGAGCTGTTTTTT. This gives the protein CASSAPGRSANTGELFF. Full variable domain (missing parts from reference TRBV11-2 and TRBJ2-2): EAGVAQSPRYKIIEKRQSVAFWCNPISGHATLYWYQQILGQGPKLLIQFQNNGVVDDSQLPKDRFSAERLKGVDSTLKIQPAKLEDSAVYLCASSAPGRSANTGELFFGEGSRLTVL.

The chain's CDR3 is CASSPGRQANYGYTF. CDR3 nucleotides: TGTGCCAGCAGCCCCGGGCGCCAGGCTAACTATGGCTACACCTTC. The chain combines TRBV7-2 with TRBJ1-2, with D hard to call. The CDR3 is made up of 15 amino acids. V was pared by 5 bases and J by 0 bases, with 13 bases between. CDR1 is SGHTA, CDR2 FQGNSA, per germline.

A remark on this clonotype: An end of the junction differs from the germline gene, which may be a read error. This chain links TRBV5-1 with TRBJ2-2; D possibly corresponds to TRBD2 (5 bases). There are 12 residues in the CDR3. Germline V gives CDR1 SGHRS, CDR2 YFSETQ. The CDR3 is CASGFGAGELFF. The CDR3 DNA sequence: TGCGCCAGCGGCTTCGGGGCCGGGGAGCTGTTTTTT.

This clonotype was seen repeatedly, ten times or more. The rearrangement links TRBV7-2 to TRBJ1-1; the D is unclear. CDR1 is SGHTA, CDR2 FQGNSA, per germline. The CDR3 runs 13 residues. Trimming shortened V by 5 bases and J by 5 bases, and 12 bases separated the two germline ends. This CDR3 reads CASSIVVATEAFF. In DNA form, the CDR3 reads TGTGCCAGCAGCATTGTAGTTGCTACTGAAGCTTTCTTT.

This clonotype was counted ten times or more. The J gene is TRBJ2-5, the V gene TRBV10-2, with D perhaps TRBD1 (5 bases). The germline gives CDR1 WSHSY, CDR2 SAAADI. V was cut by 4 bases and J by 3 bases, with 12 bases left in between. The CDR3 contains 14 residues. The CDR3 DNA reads TGCGCCAGCAGTGTAGTCAGGGCGGAAGAGACCCAGTACTTC. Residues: CASSVVRAEETQYF.

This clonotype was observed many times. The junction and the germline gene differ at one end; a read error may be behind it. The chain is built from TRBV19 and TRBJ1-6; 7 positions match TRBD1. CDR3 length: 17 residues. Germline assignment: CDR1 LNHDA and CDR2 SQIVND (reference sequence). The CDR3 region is CASRGRRGPDYNSPLYF. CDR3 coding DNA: TGTGCCAGTAGGGGTCGGAGGGGGCCGGACTATAATTCACCCCTCTACTTT.

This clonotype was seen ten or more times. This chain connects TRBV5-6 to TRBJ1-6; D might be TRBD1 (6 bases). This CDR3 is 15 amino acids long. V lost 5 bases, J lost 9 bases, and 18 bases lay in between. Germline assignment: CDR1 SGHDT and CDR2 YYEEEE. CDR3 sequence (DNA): TGTGCCAGCAGAACGGACAGAATTGGGGGTTCACCCCTCCACTTT. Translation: CASRTDRIGGSPLHF.